This TCR beta chain was identified during a study of beta chain features in type 1 diabetes. General observations from the study: Type 1 diabetes patients had TCRB CDR3s that were shorter (moderately but significantly so) in all four CD4+ subsets. A greater similarity of naive, central memory and Treg TCRB repertoires was seen among patients than among healthy donors. Insertions at VDJ junctions were less frequent in type 1 diabetes patients. These patients also deleted more nucleotides at the same junctions.

CDR3 size: 12 residues. V shed 4 bases and J shed 4 bases, with 8 bases lying between them. Germline V lookup: CDR1 GTSNPN, CDR2 SVGIG (reference sequence). Investigators reverse transcribed all isolated RNA, so they sequenced expressed TCRB transcripts. An average of roughly 4 million reads was obtained for naive, central memory and regulatory T cell samples. Libraries were prepared by immunoSEQ multiplex PCR; TCRdb keeps only in-frame clonotypes and omits some of them. This repertoire shows about 230,000 clones, roughly 16% found once; its top ten account for more than 0.075%. Details on this clone: Its target is unknown.

The specimen was naive CD4+ T cells from blood. The chain links TRBV30 to TRBJ1-5, with D unclear. This sequence was found in a man in his thirties or forties with type 1 diabetes. CDR3 sequence: CAWTSGNQPQHF. Written as DNA, the CDR3 is TGTGCCTGGACCTCCGGGAATCAGCCCCAGCATTTT.